This TCR beta chain was profiled in a study of cytomegalovirus exposure and HLA in healthy donors. The study, taken as a whole, reports: Earlier analysis yielded a pattern in which most TCR beta V segments were productive about 90% or about 30% of the time.

Note on this clone: Antigen: not known.

This CDR3 has 15 residues. Germline V lookup: CDR1 MNHNS, CDR2 SASEGT. The trim removed 4 bases at V and 5 bases at J, leaving 5 bases unmatched. Primers included in the PCR were 60 Vbeta and 13 Jbeta primers. Profiled with immunoSEQ multiplex PCR; TCRdb holds only in-frame clones, not every one. This sample has 130,000 to 150,000 clones, with roughly four fifths found just once. This sequence joins TRBV6-1 and TRBJ1-4; the match to TRBD1 covers 9 bases. The receptor's source is a woman aged 50 to 60 in good health and CMV-seronegative. Sequencing was performed on PBMCs. The CDR3 loop reads CASSGRDRANEKLFF. CDR3 DNA: TGTGCCAGCAGTGGAAGGGACAGGGCAAATGAAAAACTGTTTTTT.